The 32 T cell receptor beta chains in this list originate from one sample, sequenced in a study of T cells in Graves' hyperthyroidism and ophthalmopathy. RNA transcripts yielded amplified TCR beta CDR3 regions. Researchers ran a first-round RT-PCR on the TCR CDR3 using the HTBI primer set. TCRdb redid the calling of the multiplex PCR reads with MiXCR, one entry per CDR3 protein. This repertoire shows 500,000 or so distinct CDR3 sequences, 17% found once; its top ten account for roughly 18%. Sequencing input: blood. These receptors all come from a woman between 18 and 30 years old with Graves' ophthalmopathy.

This clonotype appeared a few times. A read error is possible here, since a much larger clone lies one base away. The chain has TRBV28 and TRBJ2-1; 7 nucleotides line up with TRBD2. Germline CDR1 and CDR2: MDHEN and SYDVKM. This CDR3 region has 15 residues. Unmatched junction bases numbered 15, after V lost 8 bases and J lost 8 bases. The CDR3 loop is CASGPAGLRAHEQFF. CDR3 DNA sequence: TGTGCCAGCGGTCCCGCGGGACTAAGGGCCCATGAGCAGTTCTTC.

This rearrangement joins TRBV6-1 to TRBJ1-1; D remains unclear. The CDR3 has 13 residues. Germline lookup yields CDR1 MNHNS and CDR2 SASEGT. Trimming took off 3 bases at V and 6 bases at J, with 11 bases between the two ends. CDR3 amino acids: CASSDFAKAEAFF. For the CDR3, the DNA is TGTGCCAGCAGTGACTTCGCGAAGGCTGAAGCTTTCTTT.

With respect to this clonotype: With a much larger clone just one base away, this may be a read error. The DNA for the CDR3 is TGCAGTGCCCGCGCCTGGGCGGGAGTCCCCTACGTGCAGTACTTC. Protein: CSARAWAGVPYVQYF. This chain links TRBV20-1 with TRBJ2-7; 7 nucleotides agree with TRBD2. Looked up from germline, CDR1 is DFQATT and CDR2 is SNEGSKA (reference sequence). This CDR3 is built from 15 residues.

The rearrangement links TRBV6-1 to TRBJ1-4; TRBD1 is a possible D gene (6 bases). Germline V gene lookup returns CDR1 MNHNS and CDR2 SASEGT. Trimming took off 6 bases at V and 8 bases at J, with 19 bases between the two ends. The CDR3 has 15 amino acids. CDR3 bases: TGTGCCAGCAGCCGGCGGGGGCAGGGAGGGGAAAAACTGTTTTTT. It is translated as CASSRRGQGGEKLFF.

The gene calls are TRBV7-3 and TRBJ1-2; D remains unclear. V dropped 5 bases and J dropped 8 bases, with 15 bases sitting between them. This CDR3 spans 13 amino acids. Germline V gene sequence: CDR1 SGHTA, CDR2 FQGTGA. The CDR3 bases are TGTGCCAGCAGCCTACGCCAGGTTGGGGGCTACACCTTC. The encoded protein is CASSLRQVGGYTF.

This clonotype was seen ten or more times. CDR3 coding DNA: TGCAGCGTACCTCACCAGGAGCCCCACGAGCAGTACTTC. Protein product: CSVPHQEPHEQYF. This chain links TRBV20-1 with TRBJ2-7, with D unresolved. Germline CDR1 reads DFQATT; CDR2 reads SNEGSKA (reference sequence). The CDR3 has 13 amino acids.

This clonotype occurred many times. The V and J genes are TRBV12-3 or TRBV12-4 and TRBJ1-2; the D gene is possibly TRBD1 (5 bases). The CDR3 totals 15 residues. V shed 4 bases and J shed 4 bases, with 16 bases lying between them. The CDR3 protein is CASSWSGGDGYGYTF. In DNA, the CDR3 is TGTGCCAGCAGTTGGTCCGGAGGGGATGGCTATGGCTACACCTTC.

Ten or more counts support this clonotype. V and J are TRBV2 and TRBJ2-3, with D possibly being TRBD1 or TRBD2 (5 bases each). This CDR3 spans 14 amino acids. The germline gives CDR1 SNHLY, CDR2 FYNNEI. V gave up 8 bases and J gave up 0 bases, with 12 bases separating them. The chain's CDR3 is CASGYRDSTDTQYF. The CDR3, as DNA: TGTGCCAGCGGCTACCGGGACAGCACAGATACGCAGTATTTT.

This clonotype was counted many times. V usage is TRBV20-1 and J usage is TRBJ1-1; the match to TRBD1 covers 10 bases. This CDR3 region has 16 residues. In germline, CDR1 is DFQATT, CDR2 SNEGSKA (reference sequence). The V and J ends lost 0 bases and 4 bases, in that order; junction bases with no gene match: 8. The CDR3 region is CSARDTPGQGLTEAFF. The CDR3 DNA reads as TGCAGTGCTAGAGACACTCCGGGACAGGGGCTCACTGAAGCTTTCTTT.

This clonotype has a count of ten or more. The chain has TRBV28 and TRBJ1-1, with TRBD1 matching over 8 bases. The junction had 10 bases not matched to a gene; V was cut back by 3 bases and J by 7 bases. There are 15 residues in the CDR3. The germline V gene encodes CDR1 MDHEN and CDR2 SYDVKM. CDR3 region: CASSFSGTGWFEAFF. The CDR3 DNA reads TGTGCCAGCAGTTTTTCCGGGACAGGTTGGTTTGAAGCTTTCTTT.

V gene TRBV7-3 combines with J gene TRBJ2-1; TRBD2 agrees at 12 bases. Trimming removed 5 bases from V and 9 bases from J; junction bases left unmatched: 17. Germline CDR1 reads SGHTA; CDR2 reads FQGTGA. This CDR3 region has 18 residues. CDR3 nucleotide sequence: TGTGCCAGCAGCCCCCTCGGGGGTGGACTAGCGGGAAATGGTGAGCAGTTCTTC. This sequence encodes CASSPLGGGLAGNGEQFF.

This chain links TRBV9 with TRBJ1-2; D unclear. This CDR3 spans 15 amino acids. Germline V CDR1 and CDR2: SGDLS, YYNGEE. V lost 0 bases to trimming and J lost 8 bases, with 17 bases between them. The CDR3 DNA reads as TGTGCCAGCAGCGTAGAACCCCAGTCGGGATGGGGCTACACCTTC. It codes for CASSVEPQSGWGYTF.

The CDR3 region is CASSLAVAGGSTGELFF. The DNA for the CDR3 is TGCGCCAGCAGCTTGGCCGTTGCAGGGGGCAGCACCGGGGAGCTGTTTTTT. The J gene is TRBJ2-2, the V gene TRBV5-1; 8 positions agree with TRBD1. This CDR3 region has 17 residues. V trimming: 0 bases; J trimming: 4 bases; junction bases outside the gene matches: 8. CDR1 is SGHRS and CDR2 is YFSETQ in the germline V gene.

Many counts were recorded for this clonotype. This chain links TRBV2 with TRBJ2-1; the D gene is possibly TRBD1 (5 bases). CDR3 size: 15 residues. Trimming stripped 2 bases from V and 4 bases from J, with 12 bases between. Germline CDR1 reads SNHLY; CDR2 reads FYNNEI. This CDR3 is CASSETAGQYNEQFF. The DNA of the CDR3 is TGTGCCAGCAGTGAAACGGCAGGGCAATACAATGAGCAGTTCTTC.

This clonotype was observed at least ten times. The chain has TRBV30 and TRBJ1-4, with a tentative D call TRBD1 (5 bases). From germline, CDR1 is GTSNPN and CDR2 SVGIG (reference sequence). With 8 bases removed from V and 8 bases from J, the gap between germline ends came to 18 bases. The CDR3 loop spans 13 amino acids. In DNA, the CDR3 is TGTGCCGGCCGTGGCAGGGAAAACGAAAAACTGTTTTTT. Amino acids: CAGRGRENEKLFF.

This clonotype was detected ten times or more. The chain uses TRBV18 and TRBJ1-1, with a weak D call TRBD1 (5 bases). Germline V lookup: CDR1 KGHSH, CDR2 LQKENI. The CDR3 totals 16 residues. Trimming pared 5 bases from V and 3 bases from J, leaving 19 bases between. The CDR3 protein is CASSGAGTNMDTEAFF. The CDR3 DNA sequence: TGTGCCAGCTCAGGGGCGGGAACTAACATGGACACTGAAGCTTTCTTT.

This clonotype was seen ten or more times. The chain employs TRBV3-1 and TRBJ2-7; possibly TRBD1 for D (5 bases). Germline-derived CDR1 and CDR2 are LGHDT and YNNKEL (reference sequence). Trimming removed 0 bases from V and 5 bases from J, with 14 bases in between. The CDR3 spans 15 residues. The CDR3 DNA reads TGTGCCAGCAGCCAAGAACGAGGCAGGGCGGACGAGCAGTACTTC. It encodes CASSQERGRADEQYF.

The chain has TRBV19 and TRBJ2-3; possibly TRBD2 for D (5 bases). The germline V and J ends were trimmed by 10 bases and 2 bases, with 10 bases remaining between them. The length of the CDR3 is 12 residues. The germline V gene encodes CDR1 LNHDA and CDR2 SQIVND (reference sequence). This chain's CDR3 is CATSDFTDTQYF. The DNA of the CDR3 is TGTGCCACCTCGGACTTCACAGATACGCAGTATTTT.

This clonotype was observed a handful of times. The chain couples TRBV10-3 to TRBJ2-4, with 7 positions matching TRBD2. This CDR3 has 14 amino acids. Germline trimming cut 6 bases from V and 2 bases from J; bases unmatched to any gene: 4. Germline values: CDR1 ENHRY, CDR2 SYGVKD. The CDR3 nucleotides are TGTGCCATCAGCGCCGGGACTACCAAAAACATTCAGTACTTC. Amino acid sequence: CAISAGTTKNIQYF.

This clonotype was counted ten times or more. Here the CDR3 DNA reads TGCGCCAGCAGCTTGGGACTAGCGATAGACGAGCAGTACTTC. Its protein is CASSLGLAIDEQYF. The chain combines TRBV5-1 with TRBJ2-7, with TRBD2 identical over 8 bases. V lost 0 bases, J lost 5 bases, and 4 bases stayed unmatched. Germline CDR1 and CDR2: SGHRS and YFSETQ. CDR3 length: 14 residues.

This clonotype was counted only a few times. This chain uses TRBV5-6 with TRBJ2-5; D unclear. This CDR3 has 13 residues. V was trimmed by 5 bases and J by 4 bases, leaving 12 bases between them. The germline V gene encodes CDR1 SGHDT and CDR2 YYEEEE. In DNA, the CDR3 is TGTGCCAGCAGTACCGGGCCCTCAGAGACCCAGTACTTC. It codes for CASSTGPSETQYF. Full variable domain (remainder filled in from reference TRBV5-6 and TRBJ2-5): DAGVTQSPTHLIKTRGQQVTLRCSPKSGHDTVSWYQQALGQGPQFIFQYYEEEERQRGNFPDRFSGHQFPNYSSELNVNALLLGDSALYLCASSTGPSETQYFGPGTRLLVL.

This clonotype was seen at least ten times. This sequence joins TRBV3-1 and TRBJ1-1; D remains unclear. CDR3 length equals 13 residues. Germline V gene data show CDR1 as LGHDT and CDR2 as YNNKEL (reference sequence). Trimming stripped 1 base from V and 7 bases from J, with 10 bases between. CDR3 nucleotide sequence: TGTGCCAGCAGCCAAGTAGGGCAGAATGAAGCTTTCTTT. Protein: CASSQVGQNEAFF. The full variable domain, in which reference TRBV3-1 and TRBJ1-1 provide the parts outside the CDR3, is DTAVSQTPKYLVTQMGNDKSIKCEQNLGHDTMYWYKQDSKKFLKIMFSYNNKELIINETVPNRFSPKSPDKAHLNLHINSLELGDSAVYFCASSQVGQNEAFFGQGTRLTVV.

This chain uses TRBV19 with TRBJ1-5; 8 nucleotides agree with TRBD1. V gave up 6 bases and J gave up 0 bases; unmatched junction bases: 10. Germline CDR1 and CDR2: LNHDA and SQIVND (reference sequence). The CDR3 covers 17 residues. The CDR3 DNA sequence: TGTGCCAGTAGACCCACAGGGGGGAGGAATAGCAATCAGCCCCAGCATTTT. Protein: CASRPTGGRNSNQPQHF.

This clonotype was found many times. This sequence joins TRBV27 and TRBJ1-1; D possibly corresponds to TRBD1 (5 bases). CDR1 and CDR2 from the germline V gene are MNHEY and SMNVEV (reference sequence). Trimming took off 3 bases at V and 1 base at J, with 12 bases between the two ends. The CDR3 is made up of 15 amino acids. The CDR3 here is CASSLVGAGNTEAFF. The CDR3 nucleotides are TGTGCCAGCAGTTTGGTAGGGGCGGGGAACACTGAAGCTTTCTTT.

This clonotype was observed many times. This chain links TRBV5-1 with TRBJ1-2, with 12 bases that match TRBD1. Germline V gene lookup returns CDR1 SGHRS and CDR2 YFSETQ. After removal of 3 bases from V and 6 bases from J, the junction contained 6 bases not matched to a gene. This CDR3 has 15 residues. This CDR3 reads CASSYWGQGANGYTF. The DNA of the CDR3 is TGCGCCAGCAGCTACTGGGGACAGGGGGCGAATGGCTACACCTTC. The variable domain in full, with the rest retrieved from reference TRBV5-1 and TRBJ1-2, is KAGVTQTPRYLIKTRGQQVTLSCSPISGHRSVSWYQQTPGQGLQFLFEYFSETQRNKGNFPGRFSGRQFSNSRSEMNVSTLELGDSALYLCASSYWGQGANGYTFGSGTRLTVV.

The genes are TRBV29-1 and TRBJ1-2; D gene unclear. Deletions cut 2 bases from V and 4 bases from J, with 14 bases between. The CDR3 has 14 residues. Germline CDR1 reads SQVTM; CDR2 reads ANQGSEA. The CDR3 nucleotides read TGCAGCGTTGAACTAGCCGGGTTCCGCTATGGCTACACCTTC. Amino acids: CSVELAGFRYGYTF.

This clonotype has a count of ten or more. The gene calls are TRBV7-8 and TRBJ2-2; the match to TRBD2 covers 11 bases. V gave up 5 bases and J gave up 1 base; unmatched junction bases: 9. The germline V gene has CDR1 SGHVS and CDR2 FQNEAQ. This CDR3 contains 18 residues. The CDR3 is CASSTPVGTSGNTGELFF. The CDR3 nucleotides are TGTGCCAGCAGCACCCCCGTTGGGACTAGCGGGAACACCGGGGAGCTGTTTTTT.

This chain links TRBV29-1 with TRBJ2-2, with D perhaps being TRBD1 or TRBD2 (5 bases each). V lost 7 bases to trimming and J lost 3 bases, with 12 bases between them. Germline CDR1 and CDR2: SQVTM and ANQGSEA. CDR3 size: 13 residues. This chain's CDR3 is CSATGPDTGELFF. DNA of the CDR3: TGCAGCGCCACGGGGCCGGACACCGGGGAGCTGTTTTTT.

V and J are TRBV28 and TRBJ1-3; D remains unclear. The CDR3 sequence is 16 residues long. Between the trimmed V and J ends, which lost 1 base and 4 bases, there was a span of 14 bases. The germline gives CDR1 MDHEN, CDR2 SYDVKM. The CDR3 is CASSLFTLHQGNTIYF. The CDR3 DNA reads as TGTGCCAGCAGTTTATTCACTCTCCACCAGGGAAACACCATATATTTT.

In its sample, this clonotype was seen many times. The rearrangement uses TRBV18 and TRBJ2-5; tentatively, D is TRBD1 (6 bases). Deletions cut 8 bases from V and 4 bases from J, with 20 bases between. CDR1 KGHSH and CDR2 LQKENI come from the germline V gene. The CDR3 has 15 amino acids. CDR3 loop: CASTRETGITETQYF. CDR3 nucleotide sequence: TGTGCCAGCACTAGAGAAACAGGGATTACAGAGACCCAGTACTTC.

The chain employs TRBV5-4 and TRBJ1-1, with D perhaps matching TRBD1 (6 bases). This CDR3 has 16 residues. Germline V lookup: CDR1 SGHNT, CDR2 YYREEE (reference sequence). Trimming pared 4 bases from V and 1 base from J, leaving 17 bases between. CDR3 nucleotide sequence: TGTGCCAGCAGCCGGACCGGGACACTTCCGAACACTGAAGCTTTCTTT. Translated, it gives CASSRTGTLPNTEAFF. Combining the CDR3 with reference TRBV5-4 and TRBJ1-1 gives the whole variable domain ETGVTQSPTHLIKTRGQQVTLRCSSQSGHNTVSWYQQALGQGPQFIFQYYREEENGRGNFPPRFSGLQFPNYSSELNVNALELDDSALYLCASSRTGTLPNTEAFFGQGTRLTVV.

This clonotype was counted a single time. The chain links TRBV19 to TRBJ2-2; D gene ambiguous. This CDR3 is built from 15 residues. V lost 1 base and J 5 bases, leaving 11 bases between the germline ends. Germline V gene sequence: CDR1 LNHDA, CDR2 SQIVND (reference sequence). The CDR3 region is CASSIVGPGTGELFF. CDR3 sequence (DNA): TGTGCCAGTAGTATAGTAGGGCCTGGAACCGGGGAGCTGTTTTTT.